This entry concerns a single T cell receptor (beta chain). Its antigen is unidentified. This sample stems from a study of cytomegalovirus exposure and HLA in healthy donors. Per the germline V gene, CDR1 is SGHTA and CDR2 is FQGNSA. Trimming removed 1 base from V and 4 bases from J; junction bases left unmatched: 8. This CDR3 region has 17 residues. It was with 60 Vbeta and 13 Jbeta primers that the PCR ran. This table comes from immunoSEQ multiplex PCR, and its TCRdb copy is limited to in-frame clones, with some not included. The profile shows some 100,000 clones, 81% of them singletons. Broader study findings: Of the V segments, some could not be distinguished, including TRBV6-2 and TRBV6-3, and were excluded. Compared with the approximately 680-donor mean, an Asian-associated ancestry cluster reportedly had fewer N-insertions, according to a later analysis. Reportedly, TCR beta sequences accurately predicted HLA-A and HLA-B alleles in most subjects. With later analysis, a missense DCLRE1C variant became linked to TCR beta V- and J-gene trimming.

Specimen: PBMCs. The TCR sequence derives from a young woman in good health and CMV-seronegative. The chain recombines TRBV7-2 with TRBJ2-1, with 9 bases aligning to TRBD2. The CDR3 reads CASSLESLAGRYNEQFF. CDR3 nucleotide sequence: TGTGCCAGCAGCTTAGAATCTCTAGCGGGAAGGTACAATGAGCAGTTCTTC.